The 5 T cell receptor beta chains reported below all come from one sample, sequenced in a study of cytomegalovirus exposure and HLA in healthy donors. It was with 60 Vbeta and 13 Jbeta primers that the PCR ran. Sequenced by immunoSEQ multiplex PCR; TCRdb stores in-frame clones only, minus some. This sample yields 150,000 to 200,000 clones, of which 86% are seen a single time; 1.5% to 2% belongs to the top ten. Sequencing was done on a sample of PBMCs. Receptor source: a woman younger than 30 in good health and CMV-seronegative.

In this sample, this clone turned up many times. J is TRBJ1-6 and V is TRBV30, with TRBD1 matching 8 bases. Germline-derived CDR1 and CDR2 are GTSNPN and SVGIG (reference sequence). V dropped 2 bases and J dropped 9; count of bases not matched to a gene: 9. The CDR3 has 15 residues. CDR3 protein: CAWSPTTGESSPLHF. The CDR3 DNA follows: TGTGCCTGGAGTCCAACGACAGGGGAAAGTTCACCCCTCCACTTT.

The chain uses TRBV18 and TRBJ2-3; D may be TRBD1 (6 bases). Trimming stripped 3 bases from V and 5 bases from J, with 15 bases between. CDR1 and CDR2 from the germline V gene are KGHSH and LQKENI. The CDR3 is 15 amino acids. The CDR3 DNA reads TGTGCCAGCTCACCTTCGGCAGGGGATGAAGATACGCAGTATTTT. Residues: CASSPSAGDEDTQYF.

The chain employs TRBV5-6 and TRBJ1-5, with D possibly TRBD1 on 6 matching bases. Looked up from germline, CDR1 is SGHDT and CDR2 is YYEEEE. The CDR3 totals 15 residues. V shed 1 base and J shed 2 bases, with 10 bases lying between them. The CDR3 DNA reads TGTGCCAGCAGCTTGAGGGCAGGGGGCAATCAGCCCCAGCATTTT. It encodes CASSLRAGGNQPQHF. The variable domain in full, completed from reference TRBV5-6 and TRBJ1-5, reads DAGVTQSPTHLIKTRGQQVTLRCSPKSGHDTVSWYQQALGQGPQFIFQYYEEEERQRGNFPDRFSGHQFPNYSSELNVNALLLGDSALYLCASSLRAGGNQPQHFGDGTRLSIL.

The V and J genes are TRBV30 and TRBJ2-5, with D tentatively TRBD2 (6 bases). The J call could be wrong; TRBJ2-7 is a better fit for the DNA end. CDR3 length equals 14 residues. Germline CDR1 GTSNPN, CDR2 SVGIG (reference sequence). In DNA form, the CDR3 reads TGTGCCTGGAGTGTAGGCATAGGAGGGGACGAGCAGTACTTC. Translating gives CAWSVGIGGDEQYF.

The rearrangement links TRBV27 to TRBJ2-7; D is perhaps TRBD1 (5 bases). V lost 6 bases to trimming and J lost 9 bases, with 21 bases between them. Germline V lookup: CDR1 MNHEY, CDR2 SMNVEV (reference sequence). CDR3 size: 14 residues. CDR3 protein: CASSPLWGLTGQYF. Here the CDR3 DNA reads TGTGCCAGCAGCCCACTCTGGGGCCTGACGGGGCAGTACTTC.